This TCR beta chain derives from a study of blood T cell repertoires in COVID-19. Across the whole study: Acute and convalescent COVID-19 samples came from the United States, Italy and Spain. Sample material is recorded as cDNA or gDNA derived from T cells, B-cell-depleted T cells, or PBMCs.

J gave up 4 bases and V 4 bases, and 5 bases lay outside the gene matches. The length of the CDR3 is 14 residues. Per the germline V gene, CDR1 is LNHDA and CDR2 is SQIVND (reference sequence). Produced via immunoSEQ multiplex PCR; TCRdb's table is partial and in-frame only. The sample shows 150,000 to 200,000 clones, 85% of them seen only once. The source is a woman aged 55-70 years with acute or convalescent COVID-19. The chain uses TRBV19 and TRBJ2-3; 7 bases match TRBD1. The sequenced sample was peripheral blood. CDR3 bases: TGTGCCAGTAGTACCGGGACAGAATCAGATACGCAGTATTTT. As protein: CASSTGTESDTQYF.